Sequencing of this T cell receptor beta chain was carried out in a study of blood T cell repertoires in COVID-19. At the level of the study: Whether acute or convalescent, the COVID-19 samples came from the United States, Italy and Spain. PBMCs, B-cell-depleted T cells, or T cells provided the cDNA or gDNA that made up the material.

This clone has more than one count but fewer than ten. V was pared by 5 bases and J by 5 bases, with 12 bases of the junction left unmatched. Germline assignment: CDR1 SGHRS and CDR2 YFSETQ. The CDR3 covers 15 residues. Assay used: immunoSEQ multiplex PCR; TCRdb lists only in-frame clones, some missing. The sample consists of approximately 300,000 clones, about 86% of them appearing once. This receptor was obtained from a woman in her fifties or sixties with acute or convalescent COVID-19. The rearrangement joins TRBV5-1 to TRBJ2-7; 8 bases are shared with TRBD1. Sequencing input: peripheral blood. The chain's CDR3 is CASSKPGQAGDEQYF. The DNA for the CDR3 is TGCGCCAGCAGTAAGCCGGGACAGGCGGGCGACGAGCAGTACTTC.